This entry describes one T cell receptor beta chain. This table comes from immunoSEQ multiplex PCR, and its TCRdb copy is limited to in-frame clones, with some not included. The table includes approximately 25,000 clones, more than 80% detected once. The sample belongs to a study of graft-versus-host responses after intestinal transplantation. The receptor comes from a human patient who received an intestinal transplant, so some T cells may come from the graft donor. The specimen comprised PBMCs, sampled 18 days after transplant.

CDR3 nucleotides: TGTGCCAGCAGCGCCAGGGGGGGGCCCGACTACAATGAGCAGTTCTTC. This sequence encodes CASSARGGPDYNEQFF. This chain connects TRBV5-6 to TRBJ2-1; D may be TRBD1 or TRBD2 (7 bases each). V lost 4 bases, J lost 3 bases, and 17 bases lay in between. CDR1 is SGHDT, CDR2 YYEEEE, per germline. This CDR3 spans 16 amino acids.